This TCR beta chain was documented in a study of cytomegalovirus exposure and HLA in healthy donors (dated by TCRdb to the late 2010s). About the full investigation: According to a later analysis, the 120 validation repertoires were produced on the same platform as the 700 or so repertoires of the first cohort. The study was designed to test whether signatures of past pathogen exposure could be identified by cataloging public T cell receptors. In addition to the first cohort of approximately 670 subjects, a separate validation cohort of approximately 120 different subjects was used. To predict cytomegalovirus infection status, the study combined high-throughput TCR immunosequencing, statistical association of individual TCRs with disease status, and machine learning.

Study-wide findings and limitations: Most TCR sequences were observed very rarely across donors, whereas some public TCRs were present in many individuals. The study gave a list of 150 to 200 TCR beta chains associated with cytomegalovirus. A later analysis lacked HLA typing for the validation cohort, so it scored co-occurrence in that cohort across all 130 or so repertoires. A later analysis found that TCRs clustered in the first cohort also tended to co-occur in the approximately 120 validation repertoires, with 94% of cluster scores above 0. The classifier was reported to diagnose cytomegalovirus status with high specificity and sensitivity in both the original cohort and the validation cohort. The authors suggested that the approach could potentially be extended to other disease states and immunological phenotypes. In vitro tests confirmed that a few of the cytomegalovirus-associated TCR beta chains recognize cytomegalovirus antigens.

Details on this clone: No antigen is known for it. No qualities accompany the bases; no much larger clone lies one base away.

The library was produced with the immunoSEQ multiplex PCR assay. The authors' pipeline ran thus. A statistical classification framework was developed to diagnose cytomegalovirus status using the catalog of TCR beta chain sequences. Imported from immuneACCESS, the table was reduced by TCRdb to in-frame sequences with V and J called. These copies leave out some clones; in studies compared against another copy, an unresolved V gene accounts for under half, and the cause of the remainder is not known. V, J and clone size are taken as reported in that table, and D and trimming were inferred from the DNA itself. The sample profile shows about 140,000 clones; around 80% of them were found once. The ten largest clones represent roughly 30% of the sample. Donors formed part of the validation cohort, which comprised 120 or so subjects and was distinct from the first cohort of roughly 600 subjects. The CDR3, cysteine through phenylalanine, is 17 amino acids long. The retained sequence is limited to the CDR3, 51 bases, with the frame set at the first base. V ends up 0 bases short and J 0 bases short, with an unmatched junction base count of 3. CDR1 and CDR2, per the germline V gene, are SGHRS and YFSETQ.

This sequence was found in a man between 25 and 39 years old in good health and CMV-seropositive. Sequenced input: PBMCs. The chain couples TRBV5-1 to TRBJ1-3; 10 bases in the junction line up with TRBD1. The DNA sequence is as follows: TGCGCCAGCAGCTTGGGGACAGGGGGGGCCTCTGGAAACACCATATATTTT. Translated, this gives CASSLGTGGASGNTIYF. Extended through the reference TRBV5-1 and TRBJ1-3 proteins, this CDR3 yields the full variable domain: KAGVTQTPRYLIKTRGQQVTLSCSPISGHRSVSWYQQTPGQGLQFLFEYFSETQRNKGNFPGRFSGRQFSNSRSEMNVSTLELGDSALYLCASSLGTGGASGNTIYFGEGSWLTVV.